Shown below are 13 T cell receptor beta chains from a single sample sequenced in a study of CD8+ T cells in alopecia areata. The treatment: oral pan-JAK inhibitor, 5-10 mg twice daily. Sequencing templates came from extracted RNA that was reverse transcribed into cDNA. Method: immunoSEQ multiplex PCR; TCRdb's copy keeps in-frame clones and lacks some. Here the sample spans some 120,000 clones, around 63% being singletons. Sequenced material: CD4+ T cells sorted from blood, taken at week 4, from a patient treated with tofacitinib. The receptors were gathered from a human donor with alopecia areata.

CDR3 sequence (DNA): TGTGCCAGCAGCCAGAGTGAACGGACTGAAGCTTTCTTT. This codes for CASSQSERTEAFF. This chain joins TRBV4-2 and TRBJ1-1; D unclear. The germline V and J ends were trimmed by 3 bases and 5 bases, with 10 bases remaining between them. The CDR3 sequence is 13 residues long. Germline CDR1 is LGHNA and CDR2 is YNFKEQ.

This clone turned up a few times. This rearrangement joins TRBV7-9 to TRBJ1-1; D not certain. The CDR3 covers 13 residues. The germline V and J ends were trimmed by 5 bases and 2 bases, with 9 bases remaining between them. The germline CDR1 and CDR2 sequences are SEHNR and FQNEAQ (reference sequence). CDR3 sequence: CASSPMVNTEAFF. In DNA form, the CDR3 reads TGTGCCAGCAGCCCCATGGTAAACACTGAAGCTTTCTTT.

The chain joins TRBV7-6 to TRBJ2-6, with TRBD1 matching 7 bases. The J segment lost 4 bases and the V segment lost 4 bases, leaving 7 bases of the junction unmatched. Germline CDR1 and CDR2: SGHVS and FNYEAQ. CDR3 length: 16 amino acids. In DNA form, the CDR3 reads TGTGCCAGCAGCTCCGCCACAGGGGTCGGGGCCAACGTCCTGACTTTC. Amino acid sequence: CASSSATGVGANVLTF.

The chain couples TRBV5-4 to TRBJ2-3; 7 bases map to TRBD1. V lost 5 bases and J lost 2; bases outside the gene matches: 8. The CDR3 is 15 residues long. CDR1 SGHNT and CDR2 YYREEE come from the germline V gene (reference sequence). The CDR3 sequence is CASSRQGLITDTQYF. In DNA form, the CDR3 reads TGTGCCAGCAGTCGACAGGGTCTAATCACAGATACGCAGTATTTT.

The table lists this clone with a count of one. This chain connects TRBV5-1 to TRBJ1-2; TRBD1 matches 12 bases. Losses at the gene ends were 4 bases for V and 7 bases for J; bases not matched to a gene: 8. Germline V gene sequence: CDR1 SGHRS, CDR2 YFSETQ. CDR3 length equals 15 residues. This CDR3 reads CASSPGTGGGGGYTF. In nucleotides, the CDR3 is TGCGCCAGCAGCCCAGGGACAGGGGGCGGTGGTGGCTACACCTTC.

V and J are TRBV29-1 and TRBJ2-5; TRBD2 might be the D (6 bases). Trimming cost V 6 bases and J 3 bases, with 14 bases left between them. Germline CDR1 reads SQVTM; CDR2 reads ANQGSEA. CDR3 length: 13 amino acids. The CDR3 reads CSVGRAGKETQYF. CDR3 DNA sequence: TGCAGCGTGGGGAGAGCGGGCAAAGAGACCCAGTACTTC.

The chain joins TRBV7-2 to TRBJ2-7, with 9 bases identical to TRBD1. This CDR3 is 14 amino acids long. V was clipped by 4 bases and J by 3 bases; unmatched bases: 4. From germline, CDR1 is SGHTA and CDR2 FQGNSA. The CDR3 DNA follows: TGTGCCAGCAGCTCGGACAGGGGATACTACGAGCAGTACTTC. Translated, it gives CASSSDRGYYEQYF.

The CDR3 nucleotides are TGTGCCAGCAGCGTACAGGGAGAAGAGACCCAGTACTTC. Its translation: CASSVQGEETQYF. V usage is TRBV9 and J usage is TRBJ2-5; D assignment may be TRBD1 or TRBD2 (5 bases each). V gave up 1 base and J gave up 3 bases, with 7 bases separating them. There are 13 residues in the CDR3. The germline V gene has CDR1 SGDLS and CDR2 YYNGEE.

This clone has just a few counts. V is TRBV11-2 and J is TRBJ1-1; 8 nucleotides agree with TRBD1. Germline loops: CDR1 SGHAT, CDR2 FQNNGV. Trimming cost V 4 bases and J 11 bases; bases outside gene matches: 12. This CDR3 spans 14 amino acids. DNA of the CDR3: TGTGCCAGCAGCTCGATAATCAGGGGGCTCATGGCTTTCTTT. Translated: CASSSIIRGLMAFF.

This sequence joins TRBV28 and TRBJ2-2; D might be TRBD2 (6 bases). Germline V lookup: CDR1 MDHEN, CDR2 SYDVKM. The CDR3 runs 18 residues. Trimming left V 6 bases short and J 4 bases short, with 24 bases between. CDR3 loop: CASREHPSGGKTTGELFF. The CDR3 coding sequence is TGTGCCAGCAGAGAACACCCTTCGGGCGGGAAAACCACCGGGGAGCTGTTTTTT.

The rearrangement joins TRBV7-2 to TRBJ1-1; 8 bases line up with TRBD1. CDR3 length equals 13 residues. The germline CDR1 and CDR2 sequences are SGHTA and FQGNSA. The V and J ends lost 4 bases and 11 bases, in that order; junction bases with no gene match: 9. This chain's CDR3 is CASSSDRVGNAFF. CDR3 coding DNA: TGTGCCAGCAGCTCGGACAGGGTGGGGAATGCTTTCTTT.

The rearrangement joins TRBV29-1 to TRBJ2-2; D ambiguous. This CDR3 spans 11 amino acids. CDR1 and CDR2 from the germline V gene are SQVTM and ANQGSEA. Trimming removed 3 bases from V and 5 bases from J, with 4 bases in between. The chain's CDR3 is CSVDQTGELFF. The CDR3 DNA sequence: TGCAGCGTTGATCAGACCGGGGAGCTGTTTTTT.

The chain couples TRBV7-2 to TRBJ1-5; TRBD1 matches 7 bases. The CDR3 loop spans 15 amino acids. The V gene end was trimmed by 2 bases and the J gene end by 0 bases; junction bases not matched to a gene: 1. Germline-derived CDR1 and CDR2 are SGHTA and FQGNSA. As DNA, the CDR3 is TGTGCCAGCAGCTTACAGGGGGTTAGCAATCAGCCCCAGCATTTT. This codes for CASSLQGVSNQPQHF.